This T cell receptor beta chain is drawn from a study of OX40 agonist ivuxolimab in advanced cancers. Study-wide results and limits: The mean number of expanded clones was higher in CD8+ T cells than in CD4+.

The germline CDR1 and CDR2 sequences are SGHTA and FQGNSA. The V gene end was trimmed by 1 base and the J gene end by 7 bases; junction bases not matched to a gene: 18. The CDR3 has 18 residues. As concerns this clone: Its antigen is not known.

Sequencing was performed with immunoSEQ multiplex PCR; in TCRdb, only in-frame clones are kept and a portion is missing. The data hold roughly 140,000 clones, with approximately 94% observed a single time. The source of this sequence is an adult with an advanced solid tumor such as melanoma, head and neck, liver or kidney cancer. Sequencing used CD4+ or CD8+ T cells sorted from blood, obtained in a trial of the OX40 agonist ivuxolimab. The genes are TRBV7-2 and TRBJ1-2; 7 nucleotides match TRBD1. The CDR3 loop is CASSLVGGVLDRVGGYTF. The CDR3 DNA is TGTGCCAGCAGCTTAGTCGGAGGGGTACTAGACAGGGTGGGTGGCTACACCTTC.